The 2 T cell receptor beta chains listed next were all sequenced from one sample in a study of blood T cell repertoires in COVID-19. The table came from immunoSEQ multiplex PCR; TCRdb's copy has only in-frame clones and leaves some out. The sample comprises more than 110,000 clones, about 80% of which are singletons, and 6% to 7.5% rests with the top ten. The sequenced sample consisted of peripheral blood. The receptor set was obtained from a human donor in a cohort sampled during active COVID-19.

V usage is TRBV28 and J usage is TRBJ2-5, with TRBD2 as a possible D gene (6 bases). The CDR3 has 15 residues. Germline assignment: CDR1 MDHEN and CDR2 SYDVKM. The germline V and J ends were trimmed by 5 bases and 5 bases, with 18 bases remaining between them. As DNA, the CDR3 is TGTGCCAGCAGTCGACCGGGGGTGGCGGGTGAGACCCAGTACTTC. Its translation is CASSRPGVAGETQYF.

The chain employs TRBV7-9 and TRBJ2-5; weak D call: TRBD2 (6 bases). Germline CDR1 is SEHNR and CDR2 is FQNEAQ (reference sequence). The V and J ends lost 5 bases and 2 bases respectively, with 18 bases between them. The CDR3 spans 16 residues. The CDR3 sequence: CASSPPGRGSQETQYF. CDR3 coding DNA: TGTGCCAGCAGCCCCCCCGGGCGGGGATCTCAAGAGACCCAGTACTTC.